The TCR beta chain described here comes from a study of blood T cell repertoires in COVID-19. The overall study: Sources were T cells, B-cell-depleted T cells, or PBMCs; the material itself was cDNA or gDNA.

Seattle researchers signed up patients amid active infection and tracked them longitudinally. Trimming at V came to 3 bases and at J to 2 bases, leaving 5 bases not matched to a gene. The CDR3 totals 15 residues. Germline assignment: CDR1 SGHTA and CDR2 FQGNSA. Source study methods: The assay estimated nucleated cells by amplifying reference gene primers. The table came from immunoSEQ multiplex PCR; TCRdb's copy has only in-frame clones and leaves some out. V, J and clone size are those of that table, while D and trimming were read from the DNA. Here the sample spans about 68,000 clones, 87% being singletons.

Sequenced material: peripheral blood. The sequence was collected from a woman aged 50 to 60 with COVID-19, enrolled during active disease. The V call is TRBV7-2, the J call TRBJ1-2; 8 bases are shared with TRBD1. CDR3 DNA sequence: TGTGCCAGCAGCTTGGACAGGGTGGCGAACTATGGCTACACCTTC. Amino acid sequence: CASSLDRVANYGYTF.